One sample yielded the 29 T cell receptor beta chains listed below, sequenced in a study of blood T cell repertoires in COVID-19. Generated by immunoSEQ multiplex PCR, the TCRdb table keeps only in-frame clones and is missing some. The sample yields over 200,000 clones, approximately 90% seen once. Sequencing used peripheral blood. These receptors all stem from a man in his thirties or forties with COVID-19, enrolled during active disease.

The chain couples TRBV28 to TRBJ2-2; 11 bases are a match to TRBD2. The CDR3 consists of 16 residues. V dropped 1 base and J dropped 6; count of bases not matched to a gene: 4. Germline loops: CDR1 MDHEN, CDR2 SYDVKM. CDR3 coding DNA: TGTGCCAGCAGTTTATCACTAGCGGGAGCATCCGGGGAGCTGTTTTTT. Its translation: CASSLSLAGASGELFF.

The gene calls are TRBV7-7 and TRBJ2-6; tentative D call: TRBD1 (6 bases). Trimming removed 5 bases at V and 0 bases at J, with 11 bases between. This CDR3 region has 16 residues. Germline CDR1 reads SSHAT; CDR2 reads FNYEAQ (reference sequence). Here the CDR3 reads CASSKLQGSGANVLTF. CDR3 nucleotide sequence: TGTGCCAGCAGCAAACTACAGGGCTCTGGGGCCAACGTCCTGACTTTC.

This chain connects TRBV5-1 to TRBJ2-3; perhaps TRBD2 as D (6 bases). Trimming removed 0 bases from V and 0 bases from J, with 20 bases in between. Germline CDR1 SGHRS, CDR2 YFSETQ. The CDR3 is 19 amino acids. This CDR3 reads CASSLDPAGRTSSTDTQYF. The CDR3 coding sequence is TGCGCCAGCAGCTTGGATCCAGCGGGCCGCACATCTAGCACAGATACGCAGTATTTT.

This chain connects TRBV5-1 to TRBJ1-5, with TRBD1 matching 8 bases. Germline loops: CDR1 SGHRS, CDR2 YFSETQ. The CDR3 has 14 residues. The junction had 4 bases not matched to a gene; V was cut back by 1 base and J by 7 bases. The CDR3 coding sequence is TGCGCCAGCAGCTTGACAGGGGGAAGGCAGCCCCAGCATTTT. As protein: CASSLTGGRQPQHF.

The chain carries TRBV7-9 and TRBJ2-1, with a weak D call TRBD2 (5 bases). CDR1 is SEHNR, CDR2 FQNEAQ, per germline (reference sequence). This CDR3 is 12 amino acids long. Trimming pared 5 bases from V and 15 bases from J, leaving 17 bases between. The CDR3 loop reads CASSLNPGLGFF. DNA of the CDR3: TGTGCCAGCAGCCTTAATCCGGGGTTAGGGTTCTTC.

The chain has TRBV28 and TRBJ1-3, with 8 bases lining up with TRBD1. Germline-derived CDR1 and CDR2 are MDHEN and SYDVKM. The J segment lost 0 bases and the V segment lost 1 base, leaving 5 bases of the junction unmatched. The CDR3 has 17 residues. The CDR3 here is CASSLFHRGVSGNTIYF. The CDR3 DNA follows: TGTGCCAGCAGTTTATTCCACAGGGGGGTCTCTGGAAACACCATATATTTT.

The chain combines TRBV5-1 with TRBJ1-1, with D perhaps matching TRBD1 (5 bases). With 0 bases removed from V and 0 bases from J, the gap between germline ends came to 12 bases. In germline, CDR1 is SGHRS, CDR2 YFSETQ. This CDR3 has 16 amino acids. In nucleotides, the CDR3 is TGCGCCAGCAGCTTGGTCGACAGTATCATGAACACTGAAGCTTTCTTT. This gives the protein CASSLVDSIMNTEAFF. The whole variable domain, remainder taken from reference TRBV5-1 and TRBJ1-1, is KAGVTQTPRYLIKTRGQQVTLSCSPISGHRSVSWYQQTPGQGLQFLFEYFSETQRNKGNFPGRFSGRQFSNSRSEMNVSTLELGDSALYLCASSLVDSIMNTEAFFGQGTRLTVV.

The chain is built from TRBV19 and TRBJ1-2, with 7 nucleotides matching TRBD1. Germline CDR1 and CDR2: LNHDA and SQIVND (reference sequence). V trimming: 3 bases; J trimming: 7 bases; junction bases outside the gene matches: 14. The CDR3 is 16 amino acids. CDR3: CASSILIGTVRGGYTF. DNA for the CDR3: TGTGCCAGTAGTATCCTTATCGGGACAGTTAGGGGTGGCTACACCTTC.

The chain carries TRBV19 and TRBJ1-5, with 8 bases identical to TRBD1. Trimming removed 7 bases from V and 4 bases from J; junction bases left unmatched: 6. The CDR3 consists of 14 residues. CDR1 is LNHDA and CDR2 is SQIVND in the germline V gene (reference sequence). The CDR3 DNA follows: TGTGCCAGTACCGCAGGGGGCTCTAATCAGCCCCAGCATTTT. Its protein is CASTAGGSNQPQHF.

The CDR3 sequence: CASSVGLSNYGYTF. CDR3 coding DNA: TGTGCCAGCAGTGTGGGACTATCTAACTATGGCTACACCTTC. This chain uses TRBV27 with TRBJ1-2; tentative D call: TRBD1 (5 bases). The CDR3 runs to 14 residues. Per germline, CDR1 MNHEY and CDR2 SMNVEV (reference sequence). V dropped 5 bases and J dropped 0 bases, with 10 bases sitting between them.

The rearrangement links TRBV19 to TRBJ1-1; D perhaps matches TRBD1 (6 bases). Trimming removed 5 bases at V and 0 bases at J, with 10 bases between. Germline V lookup: CDR1 LNHDA, CDR2 SQIVND (reference sequence). This CDR3 comprises 14 residues. The CDR3 spells CASSEDSMNTEAFF. The DNA of the CDR3 is TGTGCCAGTAGTGAGGACAGTATGAACACTGAAGCTTTCTTT.

The rearrangement links TRBV28 to TRBJ1-5; D is undetermined. Germline values: CDR1 MDHEN, CDR2 SYDVKM. The CDR3 is 15 residues long. V was shortened by 5 bases and J by 0 bases, with 11 bases between the two germline ends. The CDR3: CASSRGWGSNQPQHF. CDR3 bases: TGTGCCAGCAGTCGGGGTTGGGGTAGCAATCAGCCCCAGCATTTT.

The V and J genes are TRBV24-1 and TRBJ1-4, with 7 bases fitting TRBD1. The germline gives CDR1 KGHDR, CDR2 SFDVKD. Losses at the gene ends were 4 bases for V and 7 bases for J; bases not matched to a gene: 8. This CDR3 region has 15 residues. Written as DNA, the CDR3 is TGTGCCACCAGTGACGGGACAGTGGAGTTTGAAAAACTGTTTTTT. Translated, it gives CATSDGTVEFEKLFF.

This clone was counted a few times. The rearrangement links TRBV9 to TRBJ1-2; D unclear. V was pared by 0 bases and J by 4 bases, with 10 bases between. CDR3 size: 14 residues. Germline V gene lookup returns CDR1 SGDLS and CDR2 YYNGEE. This CDR3 reads CASSVGEASYGYTF. The CDR3 nucleotides are TGTGCCAGCAGCGTAGGGGAGGCATCCTATGGCTACACCTTC.

The chain recombines TRBV11-2 with TRBJ2-7; TRBD2 is a possible D gene (5 bases). The V end lost 1 base, the J end lost 6 bases, and 10 bases lay between the germline ends. Per germline, CDR1 SGHAT and CDR2 FQNNGV. The CDR3 has 13 residues. This CDR3 reads CASSLAGYREQYF. The CDR3 DNA follows: TGTGCCAGCAGCTTAGCGGGATATCGCGAGCAGTACTTC.

The V call is TRBV9, the J call TRBJ2-1; D is perhaps TRBD2 (6 bases). Germline CDR1 SGDLS, CDR2 YYNGEE. V was pared by 4 bases and J by 2 bases, with 22 bases between. The CDR3 has 18 residues. The CDR3 nucleotides read TGTGCCAGCAGCTTGTTAGGGGTAGCGGATCCCACCTACAATGAGCAGTTCTTC. The encoded protein is CASSLLGVADPTYNEQFF.

The gene calls are TRBV9 and TRBJ1-2; a weak D match, TRBD1 (5 bases). CDR1 SGDLS and CDR2 YYNGEE come from the germline V gene. V was shortened by 3 bases and J by 4 bases, with 10 bases between the two germline ends. The CDR3 covers 13 residues. The CDR3 DNA is TGTGCCAGCAGCGCGACGGGGGGCTATGGCTACACCTTC. Translated: CASSATGGYGYTF.

This chain uses TRBV3-1 (or the pseudogene TRBV3-2) with TRBJ2-7, with 10 nucleotides matching TRBD1. Germline CDR1 reads LGHDT; CDR2 reads YNNKEL (reference sequence). This CDR3 is 17 amino acids long. Trimming at V came to 3 bases and at J to 1 base, leaving 9 bases not matched to a gene. CDR3 protein: CASSHKRTGGLSYEQYF. The DNA for the CDR3 is TGTGCCAGCAGCCATAAAAGGACAGGGGGATTGTCCTACGAGCAGTACTTC.

The chain carries TRBV27 and TRBJ2-4, with a possible D match to TRBD2 (6 bases). Germline loops: CDR1 MNHEY, CDR2 SMNVEV (reference sequence). The CDR3 totals 15 residues. V lost 4 bases and J 7 bases, leaving 17 bases between the germline ends. The CDR3 DNA reads TGTGCCAGCAGTTCTCCCGGGAGTGCCGGTAACATTCAGTACTTC. Residues: CASSSPGSAGNIQYF.

V is TRBV10-3 and J is TRBJ2-1; TRBD2 aligns across 10 bases. The CDR3 length is 16 residues. Germline trimming cut 6 bases from V and 3 bases from J; bases unmatched to any gene: 8. Germline assignment: CDR1 ENHRY and CDR2 SYGVKD. The CDR3 sequence is CAISLHLAGVYNEQFF. The CDR3 DNA is TGTGCCATCAGCCTTCATCTAGCGGGAGTCTACAATGAGCAGTTCTTC.

The genes are TRBV11-3 and TRBJ1-1; TRBD1 might be the D (6 bases). CDR3 size: 15 residues. The V end lost 0 bases, the J end lost 2 bases, and 10 bases lay between the germline ends. CDR1 SGHNT and CDR2 YENEEA come from the germline V gene. CDR3 sequence: CASSLDAQGNTEAFF. The DNA for the CDR3 is TGTGCCAGCAGCTTAGATGCACAGGGAAACACTGAAGCTTTCTTT.

This chain uses TRBV29-1 with TRBJ2-3, with a possible D match to TRBD2 (6 bases). Germline V CDR1 and CDR2: SQVTM, ANQGSEA. This CDR3 has 13 amino acids. The V end was cut by 2 bases, the J end by 5 bases, with 11 bases between. CDR3 bases: TGCAGCGTTGAAACGCGGGGCGGAGATACGCAGTATTTT. This gives the protein CSVETRGGDTQYF.

This clone was counted a single time. The sample has other DNA sequences that encode this CDR3 too. This chain joins TRBV30 and TRBJ1-1, with a weak D call TRBD1 (5 bases). The CDR3 is 13 amino acids. V was clipped by 0 bases and J by 2 bases, with 7 bases between them. The germline V gene has CDR1 GTSNPN and CDR2 SVGIG (reference sequence). The chain's CDR3 is CAWSVQVNTEAFF. DNA of the CDR3: TGTGCCTGGAGTGTACAGGTTAACACTGAAGCTTTCTTT.

CDR3 sequence (DNA): TGTGCCAGCAGTGACAGAACAGATACGCAGTATTTT. The encoded protein is CASSDRTDTQYF. The genes are TRBV25-1 and TRBJ2-3; no definite D call. Per the germline V gene, CDR1 is MGHDK and CDR2 is SYGVNS. With 3 bases removed from V and 3 bases from J, the gap between germline ends came to 4 bases. The CDR3 has 12 residues.

This sequence joins TRBV18 and TRBJ2-7; tentatively, D is TRBD1 (6 bases). The CDR3 extends over 14 amino acids. The germline V gene encodes CDR1 KGHSH and CDR2 LQKENI. V lost 3 bases and J 6 bases, leaving 15 bases between the germline ends. CDR3 bases: TGTGCCAGCTCACCGGGAACAGGGCCGGGCGAGCAGTACTTC. Translation gives CASSPGTGPGEQYF. Variable domain in full (rest from reference TRBV18 and TRBJ2-7): NAGVMQNPRHLVRRRGQEARLRCSPMKGHSHVYWYRQLPEEGLKFMVYLQKENIIDESGMPKERFSAEFPKEGPSILRIQQVVRGDSAAYFCASSPGTGPGEQYFGPGTRLTVT.

V is TRBV6-2 or TRBV6-3 and J is TRBJ2-7, with 9 bases matching TRBD1. There are 16 residues in the CDR3. The V and J ends lost 0 bases and 3 bases, in that order; junction bases with no gene match: 6. Germline assignment: CDR1 MNHEY and CDR2 SVGEGT. The CDR3 DNA is TGTGCCAGCAGTTACTCGAGCCGGGACAGGGACTACGAGCAGTACTTC. Residues: CASSYSSRDRDYEQYF.

This clone was seen a few times. Other nucleotide sequences from this sample produce the same CDR3. This chain connects TRBV6-5 to TRBJ1-1; D is possibly TRBD1 (5 bases). CDR3 length: 15 amino acids. Trimming cost V 0 bases and J 1 base, with 9 bases left between them. CDR1 is MNHEY, CDR2 SVGAGI, per germline. CDR3 bases: TGTGCCAGCAGTTACTCCAGACAGAAGAACACTGAAGCTTTCTTT. Protein sequence: CASSYSRQKNTEAFF.

This sequence joins TRBV5-5 and TRBJ2-2, with TRBD1 matching over 7 bases. CDR3 length equals 14 residues. Per the germline V gene, CDR1 is SGHKS and CDR2 is YYEKEE (reference sequence). V was clipped by 4 bases and J by 1 base; unmatched bases: 1. The CDR3 sequence is CASSRDRNTGELFF. CDR3 DNA: TGTGCCAGCAGCAGGGACAGGAACACCGGGGAGCTGTTTTTT.

This clone was detected once. The rearrangement uses TRBV11-2 and TRBJ1-2; a weak D match, TRBD1 (5 bases). Trimming cost V 1 base and J 3 bases, with 12 bases left between them. There are 15 residues in the CDR3. Germline assignment: CDR1 SGHAT and CDR2 FQNNGV. CDR3 amino acids: CASSLAWGRDYGYTF. CDR3 nucleotides: TGTGCCAGCAGCTTAGCATGGGGCAGGGACTATGGCTACACCTTC.